This note documents a single TCR beta chain sequence. Its target is unknown. Noted treatment: 10-day PBMC culture with coronavirus spike peptide pools or control peptides (ViraFEST assay). The Oncomine TCR Beta short-read assay was applied to DNA of cultured CD4+ T cells. TCRdb used MiXCR to reprocess the PCR reads, holding one entry per CDR3 protein. The data hold 9,500 to 14,000 distinct CDR3 sequences, with about 75% observed a single time. V lost 5 bases and J 8 bases, leaving 17 bases between the germline ends. From germline, CDR1 is MNHEY and CDR2 SMNVEV (reference sequence). The CDR3 is 14 residues long. The data were obtained in a study of vaccination and CD4 T cells after COVID-19.

This receptor was identified in a human donor who had recovered from COVID-19. The sample comprised CD4+ T cells from blood, cultured in vitro. The V gene is TRBV27, the J gene TRBJ2-3; TRBD2 is a possible D gene (5 bases). CDR3 in amino acids: CASSRRPSGGTQYF. The CDR3 coding sequence is TGTGCCAGCAGTCGTCGACCGTCAGGAGGTACGCAGTATTTT.